A selection of T cell receptor beta chains follows, all from one sample in a study of quantifying T cell responses using KT2 cells. TCRdb processed the UMI-ligation and nested PCR reads anew with MiXCR; each CDR3 protein has one entry. The top ten clones hold about 9.9% of a sample with 25,000 to 35,000 distinct CDR3 sequences, 10% to 13% of them seen once. Sequencing was carried out using PBMCs spiked with cells of the T cell clone KT2. The receptors were gathered from a human donor. The CDR3 runs from the conserved cysteine through the conserved F or W. A D gene is named only where the DNA matches it firmly. Some rows have no size entry. The others give once, few or many, or a class for an expanded clone.

CDR3 protein,CDR3 DNA,J gene,D gene,V gene,clone size
CATSPRTVGHTGELFF,TGTGCCACCAGCCCCAGGACCGTAGGACACACCGGGGAGCTGTTTTTT,TRBJ2-2,-,TRBV15,few
CASSLSSLHNEQFF,TGTGCCAGCAGCTTGTCCTCCCTCCACAATGAGCAGTTCTTC,TRBJ2-1,-,TRBV7-9,many
CASSDPGLAGGLADTQYF,TGTGCCAGCAGCGACCCGGGCCTAGCGGGAGGTCTCGCAGATACGCAGTATTTT,TRBJ2-3,TRBD2,TRBV11-3,-
CASSSYWGKNTEAFF,TGCGCCAGCAGCAGCTACTGGGGTAAAAACACTGAAGCTTTCTTT,TRBJ1-1,-,TRBV5-1,few
CASSLRIAVTDTQYF,TGTGCCAGCAGCCTTCGAATAGCAGTTACAGATACGCAGTATTTT,TRBJ2-3,-,TRBV11-2,medium-sized
CSARVKELSYGYTF,TGCAGTGCTAGAGTCAAGGAACTCAGCTATGGCTACACCTTC,TRBJ1-2,-,TRBV20-1,few
CASSIVLHTRDQPQHF,TGTGCCAGTAGTATAGTACTCCATACCAGAGATCAGCCCCAGCATTTT,TRBJ1-5,-,TRBV19,-
CAWRLYTGELFF,TGTGCCTGGAGATTGTACACCGGGGAGCTGTTTTTT,TRBJ2-2,-,TRBV30,many
CASSGGGNEAFF,TGTGCCAGCAGTGGCGGGGGTAATGAAGCTTTCTTT,TRBJ1-1,-,TRBV28,many
CASSSSGAGELFF,TGCGCCAGCAGTTCATCAGGGGCCGGGGAGCTGTTTTTT,TRBJ2-2,-,TRBV5-1,-
CASSFSLENTEAFF,TGTGCCAGCAGTTTCTCGCTTGAGAACACTGAAGCTTTCTTT,TRBJ1-1,-,TRBV7-2,many
CASSLEANSPLHF,TGTGCCAGCAGTCTTGAGGCGAATTCACCCCTCCACTTT,TRBJ1-6,-,TRBV25-1,-
CATRLAGEVDTQYF,TGTGCCACCAGACTAGCGGGAGAGGTAGATACGCAGTATTTT,TRBJ2-3,TRBD2,TRBV10-3,few
CASSPYRGGNEKLFF,TGTGCCAGCAGCCCTTACAGGGGAGGTAATGAAAAACTGTTTTTT,TRBJ1-4,TRBD1,TRBV7-9,few
CASREGLAGYEQYF,TGCGCCAGCAGGGAGGGACTAGCGGGTTACGAGCAGTACTTC,TRBJ2-7,TRBD2,TRBV10-2,-
CASSQPQTADTQYF,TGTGCCAGCAGCCAACCCCAAACAGCAGATACGCAGTATTTT,TRBJ2-3,-,TRBV7-3,-
CASRGMISTDTQYF,TGTGCCAGCAGGGGGATGATTAGCACAGATACGCAGTATTTT,TRBJ2-3,-,TRBV2,many
CASSQELTGRRQPQHF,TGCGCCAGCAGCCAAGAATTGACAGGGAGACGTCAGCCCCAGCATTTT,TRBJ1-5,TRBD1,TRBV4-1,-
CASSPMTGTGDEQFF,TGTGCCAGCAGTCCGATGACAGGGACAGGCGATGAGCAGTTCTTC,TRBJ2-1,TRBD1,TRBV6-1,few
CATSAGYTDTQYF,TGTGCCACCAGTGCTGGGTACACAGATACGCAGTATTTT,TRBJ2-3,-,TRBV24-1,few
CASSVKPERIQVGRPGELFF,TGTGCCAGCAGTGTTAAGCCAGAAAGAATCCAAGTGGGTCGGCCCGGGGAGCTGTTTTTT,TRBJ2-2,-,TRBV2,-
CASGNGQALTDTQYF,TGTGCCAGCGGGAACGGACAGGCGCTCACAGATACGCAGTATTTT,TRBJ2-3,TRBD1,TRBV6-6,-
CASSLAGVRGQYF,TGTGCCAGCAGCTTAGCGGGTGTCAGGGGGCAGTATTTT,TRBJ2-3,-,TRBV7-8,-
CASRRGPPYEQYF,TGCGCCAGCCGCCGCGGACCTCCCTACGAGCAGTACTTC,TRBJ2-7,-,TRBV5-1,many
CASAGDTWTEAFF,TGTGCCAGCGCAGGGGATACGTGGACTGAAGCTTTCTTT,TRBJ1-1,-,TRBV2,-
CATSRDVGQPGQFFSWNQPQHF,TGTGCCACCAGCAGAGATGTGGGGCAGCCGGGACAGTTTTTCTCCTGGAATCAGCCCCAGCATTTT,TRBJ1-5,TRBD1,TRBV15,-
CASRGTRVVSDTQYF,TGTGCCAGCAGAGGGACTCGGGTCGTTTCAGATACGCAGTATTTT,TRBJ2-3,-,TRBV27,-
CSARRTQRNQPQHF,TGCAGTGCTAGACGGACTCAGCGCAATCAGCCCCAGCATTTT,TRBJ1-5,-,TRBV20-1,many
CAILTLGGYTF,TGTGCCATACTGACTCTCGGGGGCTACACCTTC,TRBJ1-2,-,TRBV12-3/TRBV12-4,few
CASSQDNGGGGGTWNGYTF,TGCGCCAGCAGCCAAGATAACGGAGGGGGAGGGGGGACGTGGAATGGCTACACCTTC,TRBJ1-2,-,TRBV4-1,many
CASSLSGQNNQPQHF,TGTGCCAGCAGTTTATCTGGCCAGAACAATCAGCCCCAGCATTTT,TRBJ1-5,-,TRBV27,-
CATSAGGPSFEQFF,TGTGCCACCAGCGCGGGAGGGCCTAGCTTTGAGCAGTTCTTC,TRBJ2-1,TRBD2,TRBV24-1,few
CACHPDRQETQYF,TGTGCCTGCCATCCTGACAGGCAAGAGACCCAGTACTTC,TRBJ2-5,-,TRBV6-2/TRBV6-3,-
CASSLRGDLADTQYF,TGTGCCAGCAGCTTAAGGGGGGACCTGGCGGATACGCAGTATTTT,TRBJ2-3,-,TRBV7-7,-
CASSTPSHGEVDEQFF,TGTGCCAGTAGTACCCCTAGCCATGGAGAAGTCGATGAGCAGTTCTTC,TRBJ2-1,-,TRBV19,once
CATSRVGGGADTQYF,TGTGCCACCAGCAGAGTCGGCGGGGGGGCCGATACGCAGTATTTT,TRBJ2-3,TRBD2,TRBV15,many
CASSLSRGAIHEQYF,TGTGCCAGCAGCCTCAGTCGGGGGGCGATCCACGAGCAGTACTTC,TRBJ2-7,-,TRBV7-2,few
CASSLAFRGAEAFF,TGCGCCAGCAGCTTGGCCTTTAGGGGAGCTGAAGCTTTCTTT,TRBJ1-1,-,TRBV5-1,-
CASRPDPSRETQYF,TGCGCCAGCAGACCGGACCCATCGCGGGAGACCCAGTACTTC,TRBJ2-5,-,TRBV5-1,few
CASSYGGSYEQYF,TGTGCCAGCAGCTACGGGGGATCCTACGAGCAGTACTTC,TRBJ2-7,-,TRBV6-2/TRBV6-3,few
CSVTGSETNYGYTF,TGCAGCGTTACGGGGTCGGAGACTAACTATGGCTACACCTTC,TRBJ1-2,-,TRBV29-1,few
CASSQASGGVYNEQFF,TGTGCCAGCAGCCAAGCTAGCGGGGGGGTATACAATGAGCAGTTCTTC,TRBJ2-1,TRBD2,TRBV7-6,-
CASRDGLAAFTQYF,TGTGCCAGCAGAGATGGACTAGCGGCCTTTACGCAGTATTTT,TRBJ2-3,TRBD2,TRBV3-1,many
CASSFGLAADTQYF,TGTGCCAGCAGTTTCGGACTAGCTGCAGATACGCAGTATTTT,TRBJ2-3,TRBD2,TRBV7-2,few
CASSLRDTRKGGSPLHF,TGCGCCAGCAGCTTACGGGACACGAGAAAAGGAGGGTCACCCCTCCACTTT,TRBJ1-6,-,TRBV5-1,few
CASSLASRLETQYF,TGTGCCAGCAGCTTAGCGTCCCGTCTGGAGACCCAGTACTTC,TRBJ2-5,-,TRBV7-2,-
CASSYVARLAGNNEQFF,TGTGCCAGCAGTTACGTAGCCCGACTAGCGGGGAACAATGAGCAGTTCTTC,TRBJ2-1,TRBD2,TRBV6-5,-
CASSLAGHNSPLHF,TGTGCCAGCAGCTTAGCCGGGCATAATTCACCCCTCCACTTT,TRBJ1-6,-,TRBV7-2,many
CASSLRQGSPSKTEAFF,TGTGCCAGCAGTCTTCGACAGGGTAGCCCCTCGAAGACTGAAGCTTTCTTT,TRBJ1-1,TRBD1,TRBV2,few
CASTLTTRGYGNTIYF,TGTGCCAGCACCCTTACTACACGGGGATATGGAAACACCATATATTTT,TRBJ1-3,-,TRBV6-5,-
CASSQDVGQGESPLHF,TGCGCCAGCAGCCAAGATGTTGGACAGGGCGAATCACCCCTCCACTTT,TRBJ1-6,TRBD1,TRBV4-3,many
CTSGGQETQYF,TGCACCTCGGGCGGGCAAGAGACCCAGTACTTC,TRBJ2-5,-,TRBV20-1,-
CASSLVAGVSFRVEVNTEAFF,TGTGCCAGCAGCTTAGTGGCTGGTGTCTCGTTTAGGGTAGAAGTGAACACTGAAGCTTTCTTT,TRBJ1-1,-,TRBV7-9,-
CASSGSGPPYEQYF,TGTGCCAGCAGTGGCTCGGGGCCTCCCTACGAGCAGTACTTC,TRBJ2-7,-,TRBV12-3/TRBV12-4,few
CASSLTGGSSGNTIYF,TGTGCCAGCAGCTTAACAGGGGGGAGCTCTGGAAACACCATATATTTT,TRBJ1-3,TRBD1,TRBV7-2,medium-sized
CASSYEDREITGELFF,TGTGCCAGCAGTTACGAAGACAGGGAGATTACCGGAGAGCTGTTTTTT,TRBJ2-2,TRBD1,TRBV7-8,-